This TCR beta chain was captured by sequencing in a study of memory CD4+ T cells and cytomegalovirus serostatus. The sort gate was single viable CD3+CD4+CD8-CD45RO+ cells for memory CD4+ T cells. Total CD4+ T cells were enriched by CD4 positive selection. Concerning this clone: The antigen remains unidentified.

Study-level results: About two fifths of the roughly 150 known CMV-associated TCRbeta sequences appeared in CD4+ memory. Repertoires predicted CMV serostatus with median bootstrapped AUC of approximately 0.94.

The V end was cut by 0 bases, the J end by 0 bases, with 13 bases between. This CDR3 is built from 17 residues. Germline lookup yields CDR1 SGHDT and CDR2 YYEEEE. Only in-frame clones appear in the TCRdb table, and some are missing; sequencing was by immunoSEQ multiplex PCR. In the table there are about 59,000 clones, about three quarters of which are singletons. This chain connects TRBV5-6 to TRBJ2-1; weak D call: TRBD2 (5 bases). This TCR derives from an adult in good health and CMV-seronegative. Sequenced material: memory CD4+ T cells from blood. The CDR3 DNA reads TGTGCCAGCAGCTTGGAACTAGACTATAACTCCTACAATGAGCAGTTCTTC. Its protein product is CASSLELDYNSYNEQFF.